A selection of T cell receptor beta chains follows, all from one sample in a study of blood T cells in healthy people across ages. TCRdb reanalysed the 5' RACE reads using MiXCR and keeps one entry per CDR3 protein. This sample has about 1.1 million distinct CDR3 sequences, with 35% to 45% found just once. Sequenced input: blood. These receptors were obtained from a man in his late teens or twenties in good health. The CDR3 runs from the conserved cysteine through the conserved F or W. D genes are given only for firm matches. For some rows the clone size is stated as once, few or many, or as a class when expanded; others skip it.

j_call	v_call	clone_size	d_call	cdr3_nt	cdr3_aa
TRBJ2-1	TRBV6-1	few	TRBD2	TGTGCCAGCAGTGCGGGACTAGCGGGGGGCTCCTACAATGAGCAGTTCTTC	CASSAGLAGGSYNEQFF
TRBJ1-1	TRBV7-8	-	TRBD1	TGTGCCAGCAGCCAAACCCAAAATCTTGACAGGGTCGGCACTGAAGTTTTCTTT	CASSQTQNLDRVGTEVFF
TRBJ1-1	TRBV12-3/TRBV12-4	-	-	TGTGCCAGCAGTTTAGCCGGTGCGGCGGGGACTGAAGCTTTCTTT	CASSLAGAAGTEAFF
TRBJ2-5	TRBV9	many	TRBD2	TGTGCCAGCAGCCGGACTAGCGGGGACCAAGAGACCCAGTACTTC	CASSRTSGDQETQYF
TRBJ2-2	TRBV27	-	-	TGTGCCAGCAGTTTATCTCCCACCGGGGAGCTGTTTTTT	CASSLSPTGELFF
TRBJ1-1	TRBV19	-	-	TGTGCCAGTACCATGAGTGCAGCTAACACTGAAGCTTTCTTT	CASTMSAANTEAFF
TRBJ1-5	TRBV12-3/TRBV12-4	few	TRBD1	TGTGCCAGCAGTGGTCGACAGGGGCAGGGAAATCAGCCCCAGCATTTT	CASSGRQGQGNQPQHF
TRBJ1-5	TRBV28	-	-	TGTGCCAGCAGTTTATGGATGTGGCTCGGGAATCAGCCCCAGCATTTT	CASSLWMWLGNQPQHF
TRBJ2-3	TRBV27	-	TRBD2	TGTGCCAGCAGTTTATGGCTAGCGGGGGCAGGGGGCACAGATACGCAGTATTTT	CASSLWLAGAGGTDTQYF
TRBJ2-1	TRBV20-1	-	-	TGCAGTGCTAGGGCCGGGTGGTCCTACAATGAGCAGTTCTTC	CSARAGWSYNEQFF
TRBJ2-1	TRBV12-3/TRBV12-4	-	-	TGTGCCAGCAGCCTTCCCCCGTCCGAGCAGTTCTTC	CASSLPPSEQFF
TRBJ1-4	TRBV5-1	few	-	TGCGCCAGCAGCTTCGGCAGGGTTGGTGAAAAACTGTTTTTT	CASSFGRVGEKLFF
TRBJ1-1	TRBV4-3	few	-	TGCGCCAGCAGCCAAGATGGGGGGGGGAAAACTGAAGCTTTCTTT	CASSQDGGGKTEAFF
TRBJ1-2	TRBV12-3/TRBV12-4	-	TRBD1	TGTGCCAGCAGTTTAGGAGCAGGGGGAGGCTACACCTTC	CASSLGAGGGYTF
TRBJ1-2	TRBV27	few	-	TGTGCCAGCAGTTTGGTTGAGGGGGTAGAGGGCTACACCTTC	CASSLVEGVEGYTF
TRBJ1-1	TRBV7-2	few	TRBD1	TGTGCCAGCAGCTTTCGGACAGGGAGGACTGAAGCTTTCTTT	CASSFRTGRTEAFF
TRBJ2-1	TRBV4-1	-	TRBD2	TGCGCCAGCAGCCAAGATGGACTAGCGGGGGCAAACAATGAGCAGTTCTTC	CASSQDGLAGANNEQFF
TRBJ2-7	TRBV4-2	-	TRBD1	TGTGCCAGCAGCCAAGACGGGGACAGGGTTTACGAGCAGTACTTC	CASSQDGDRVYEQYF
TRBJ2-4	TRBV7-8	-	-	TGTGCCAGCAGCTTAGCGAGTACAGTAAGAGAGCAGTACTTC	CASSLASTVREQYF
TRBJ2-1	TRBV6-2/TRBV6-3	few	-	TGTGCCAGCCGGGTACACGGTGGGGTGTACAATGAGCAGTTCTTC	CASRVHGGVYNEQFF
TRBJ1-2	TRBV7-2	-	-	TGTGCCAGCAGCCAGGGACCAGACGACTATGGCTACACCTTC	CASSQGPDDYGYTF
TRBJ1-2	TRBV12-3/TRBV12-4	few	TRBD1	TGTGCCAGCAGTTCAGCGGACAGGCGGGTCTATGGCTACACCTTC	CASSSADRRVYGYTF
TRBJ1-2	TRBV12-3/TRBV12-4	-	-	TGTACCAGCAGTTTAGGGAGCCAGGGTCTCTCCTATGGCTACACCTTC	CTSSLGSQGLSYGYTF
TRBJ2-3	TRBV4-2	-	TRBD2	TGTGCCAGCAGCCAAGATAGCGGGGGGGTAACAGATACGCAGTATTTT	CASSQDSGGVTDTQYF
TRBJ2-7	TRBV10-3	few	TRBD1	TGTGCCATCAGTCGACAGGGCGCCCACGAGCAGTACTTC	CAISRQGAHEQYF
TRBJ2-1	TRBV20-1	-	-	TGCAGTGCCCTCGGGTCGAGCTCCTACAATGAGCAGTTCTTC	CSALGSSSYNEQFF
TRBJ1-5	TRBV20-1	-	-	TGCAGTGCTAGAGGACCGCATGGACAGCCCCAGCATTTT	CSARGPHGQPQHF
TRBJ2-3	TRBV13	-	TRBD2	TGTACCAGCAGCATCGGGGGGTCGCGCACAGATACGCAGTATTTT	CTSSIGGSRTDTQYF
TRBJ1-1	TRBV2	-	-	TGTGCCAGCCCTAAAATCGCAGAAAGGGAGAACACTGAAGCTTTCTTT	CASPKIAERENTEAFF
TRBJ1-6	TRBV7-2	-	-	TGTGCCAGCAGCTTAGGGTTGGGGGGGCTCCTCCACTTT	CASSLGLGGLLHF
TRBJ2-3	TRBV20-1	many	-	TGCAGTGCTGCTCCCCCGGCAGGGGACACAGATACGCAGTATTTT	CSAAPPAGDTDTQYF
TRBJ2-1	TRBV14	-	TRBD2	TGTGCCAGCAGCGCTACTAGCGGGGGGTTCTATGAGCAGTTCTTC	CASSATSGGFYEQFF
TRBJ2-1	TRBV19	-	-	TGTGCCAGTAGTGCTACCCAGTTTTACAATGAGCAGTTCTTC	CASSATQFYNEQFF
TRBJ2-1	TRBV4-1	-	-	TGCGCCAGCAGCCAACCCTTAGACAATGAGCAGTTCTTC	CASSQPLDNEQFF
TRBJ2-1	TRBV5-1	few	TRBD2	TGCGCCAGCAGCGCACCCGGGACTACTCCCTACAATGAGCAGTTCTTC	CASSAPGTTPYNEQFF
TRBJ1-5	TRBV20-1	-	-	TGCAGTGCTAGAGGTCTTTCGGGGGGTGGCGGTCAGCCCCAGCATTTT	CSARGLSGGGGQPQHF
TRBJ2-1	TRBV6-1	-	TRBD2	TGTGCCAGCAGTTCGGGACTATCCAATGAGCAGTTCTTC	CASSSGLSNEQFF
TRBJ1-2	TRBV4-3	-	-	TGCGCCAGCAGCCCCTTGGAGACAGTGAACTATGGCTACACCTTC	CASSPLETVNYGYTF
TRBJ1-2	TRBV12-3/TRBV12-4	many	-	TGTGCCAGCAGAAAGGGACCTTCCTATGGCTACACCTTC	CASRKGPSYGYTF